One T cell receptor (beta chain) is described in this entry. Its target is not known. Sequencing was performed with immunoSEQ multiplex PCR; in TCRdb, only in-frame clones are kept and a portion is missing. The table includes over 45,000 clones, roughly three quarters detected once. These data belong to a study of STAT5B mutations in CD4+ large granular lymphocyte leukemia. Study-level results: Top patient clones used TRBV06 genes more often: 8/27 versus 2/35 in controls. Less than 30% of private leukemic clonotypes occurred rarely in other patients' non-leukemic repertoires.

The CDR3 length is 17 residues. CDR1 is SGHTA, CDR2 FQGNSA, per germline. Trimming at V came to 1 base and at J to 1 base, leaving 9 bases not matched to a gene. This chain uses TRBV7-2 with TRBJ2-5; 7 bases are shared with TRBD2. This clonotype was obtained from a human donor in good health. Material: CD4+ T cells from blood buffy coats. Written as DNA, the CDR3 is TGTGCCAGCAGCTTAGGGATGGGGCGGGGGTCCCAAGAGACCCAGTACTTC. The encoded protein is CASSLGMGRGSQETQYF.